These T cell receptor beta chains were read from a single sample in a study of beta chain features in type 1 diabetes. This table comes from immunoSEQ multiplex PCR, and its TCRdb copy is limited to in-frame clones, with some not included. This table has some 700,000 clones, around 15% appearing once. The source material was naive CD4+ T cells from blood. Source of these receptors: a man younger than 35 with type 1 diabetes. The CDR3 runs from the conserved cysteine through the conserved F or W. A D gene is named only where the DNA matches it firmly. Where a row states a size, it is once, few, many or the class of an expanded clone; other rows omit it.

>TRBJ1-5|few|TRBD1|TRBV7-2
TGTGCCAGCAGCATATTCGGACAGGGTAACGCTCAGCCCCAGCATTTT
CASSIFGQGNAQPQHF
>TRBJ2-7|few|.|TRBV5-1
TGCGCCAGCAGCACCGGCTACGAGCAGTACTTC
CASSTGYEQYF
>TRBJ2-2|.|.|TRBV27
TGTGCCAGCAGTTCACGGGGGTACACCGGGGAGCTGTTTTTT
CASSSRGYTGELFF
>TRBJ1-4|few|.|TRBV27
TGTGCCAGCAGTTTAGTGGCCCAACCCCGTCGGGAAAAACTGTTTTTT
CASSLVAQPRREKLFF
>TRBJ2-1|few|.|TRBV7-9
TGTGCCAGCAGCCCCCGACCGACGAGCTCCTACAATGAGCAGTTCTTC
CASSPRPTSSYNEQFF
>TRBJ1-5|few|.|TRBV27
TGTGCCAGCAGTTTCGGGGGGGCTAGCAATCAGCCCCAGCATTTT
CASSFGGASNQPQHF
>TRBJ2-3|.|.|TRBV2
TGTGCCAGCAGTGTGGACAGCACAGATACGCAGTATTTT
CASSVDSTDTQYF
>TRBJ2-3|.|TRBD1|TRBV10-3
TGTGCCATCAGTGCCACATGGGGGACAGCCACAGATACGCAGTATTTT
CAISATWGTATDTQYF
>TRBJ1-5|few|TRBD1|TRBV19
TGTGCCAGTAGTATTCAGGACAGGGGGAATCAGCCCCAGCATTTT
CASSIQDRGNQPQHF
>TRBJ2-1|few|TRBD1|TRBV14
TGTGCCAGCAGCCAAAAGGGGGCCCTCCATGAGCAGTTCTTC
CASSQKGALHEQFF
>TRBJ2-5|.|.|TRBV7-9
TGTGCCAGCAGCGGGCAGACCCAGTACTTC
CASSGQTQYF
>TRBJ1-2|few|TRBD1|TRBV9
TGTGCCAGCAGCGGCCGGGACAGGGGACTCGGGTATGGCTACACCTTC
CASSGRDRGLGYGYTF
>TRBJ2-4|.|.|TRBV5-1
TGCGCCAGCAGCCCGGGAGAAAACATTCAGTACTTC
CASSPGENIQYF
>TRBJ1-1|few|.|TRBV7-9
TGTGCCAGCAGCTTGGGGTTGGGTACTGAAGCTTTCTTT
CASSLGLGTEAFF
>TRBJ2-3|.|.|TRBV5-6
TGTGCCAGCAGCTTGGGAGGCAGAGCCCCCACAGATACGCAGTATTTT
CASSLGGRAPTDTQYF
>TRBJ2-1|few|TRBD1|TRBV2
TGTGCCAGCAGGACAGGGGCTTACAATGAGCAGTTCTTC
CASRTGAYNEQFF
>TRBJ2-1|.|.|TRBV29-1
TGCAGCGCAGCAGGACAACCCAACAATGAGCAGTTCTTC
CSAAGQPNNEQFF
>TRBJ1-2|few|TRBD1|TRBV13
TGTGCCAGCAGCCTACGACAGGGTCAGGGCTACACCTTC
CASSLRQGQGYTF
>TRBJ2-1|few|TRBD2|TRBV2
TGTGCCAGCAGGATTAGCGGGGGACTCCGCAATGAGCAGTTCTTC
CASRISGGLRNEQFF
>TRBJ2-1|.|TRBD2|TRBV25-1
TGTGCCAGCACATTCGGACTAGTCAGCAATGAGCAGTTCTTC
CASTFGLVSNEQFF
>TRBJ2-5|.|TRBD1|TRBV18
TGTGCCAGCTCAGCAGGACAGGGGCAAGAGACCCAGTACTTC
CASSAGQGQETQYF
>TRBJ1-2|.|.|TRBV11-2
TGTGCCAGCAGCTCTCCCCTACTAGGCGTTAACTATGGCTACACCTTC
CASSSPLLGVNYGYTF